This T cell receptor (beta chain) was profiled in a study of beta chain features in type 1 diabetes. This clone was picked up a small number of times. Its target is not known. From germline, CDR1 is SEHNR and CDR2 FQNEAQ (reference sequence). With 3 bases removed from V and 5 bases from J, the gap between germline ends came to 13 bases. The CDR3 has 14 amino acids. Overall study findings and caveats: Shorter TCRB CDR3s, moderately but significantly so, were found in Type 1 diabetes patients in all four CD4+ subsets.

Investigators reverse transcribed all isolated RNA, so they sequenced expressed TCRB transcripts. TCRdb's copy holds only in-frame clones and misses some; the assay was immunoSEQ multiplex PCR. Of about 26,000 clones listed, under 50% are singletons. This chain uses TRBV7-9 with TRBJ1-1; maybe TRBD1 (6 bases). The TCR comes from a man aged 30 to 39 with type 1 diabetes. Sequencing used stem cell memory CD4+ T cells from blood. The CDR3 DNA follows: TGTGCCAGCAGCTTCGGGGCAGGGGTTACTGAAGCTTTCTTT. The encoded protein is CASSFGAGVTEAFF.